Sequencing of this T cell receptor (beta chain) was carried out in a study of cytomegalovirus exposure and HLA in healthy donors. Of note for this clone: Its matching antigen is unknown.

Use of 60 Vbeta and 13 Jbeta primers characterized the PCR. The protocol was immunoSEQ multiplex PCR, while the TCRdb copy is restricted to in-frame clones and leaves out a portion. The table has around 140,000 clones, about four fifths seen once; the top ten hold 1.3% to 1.5%. CDR1 SGHRS and CDR2 YFSETQ come from the germline V gene. This CDR3 has 14 residues. V gave up 6 bases and J gave up 7 bases, with 20 bases separating them. Whole-study findings and limits: Later analysis identified a missense DCLRE1C variant that was linked to TCR beta V- and J-gene trimming. A later analysis found most CMV-associated TCR beta chains apparently HLA-restricted.

The sequenced material came from PBMCs. The receptor comes from a woman aged 35 to 49 in good health and CMV-seronegative. This rearrangement joins TRBV5-1 to TRBJ2-7, with D tentatively TRBD1 (5 bases). The CDR3 loop is CASTLLQGKGEQYF. CDR3 bases: TGCGCCAGCACCCTCCTGCAGGGAAAGGGGGAGCAGTACTTC.